Given below is one T cell receptor (beta chain) in context. The germline gives CDR1 SEHNR, CDR2 FQNEAQ (reference sequence). V lost 5 bases to trimming and J lost 0 bases, with 17 bases between them. The CDR3 is 18 residues long. This sample is drawn from a study of blood T cell repertoires in COVID-19. For the study at large: From T cells, B-cell-depleted T cells, or PBMCs came the material, which was cDNA or gDNA.

Profiled with immunoSEQ multiplex PCR; TCRdb holds only in-frame clones, not every one. The sample has about 210,000 clones, 86% seen once. Input material: PBMCs or T cells enriched from blood (not recorded which). The source is a man aged 35-49 years with acute COVID-19. V usage is TRBV7-9 and J usage is TRBJ2-6, with D perhaps TRBD1 (6 bases). DNA of the CDR3: TGTGCCAGCAGCAGCCCACAGGGAACTTACTCTGGGGCCAACGTCCTGACTTTC. It codes for CASSSPQGTYSGANVLTF.